A single sample is the source of the 21 T cell receptor beta chains below, sequenced in a study of T-cell reconstitution after alpha-beta-depleted transplantation in children. TCRbeta library preparation incorporated unique molecular identifiers. One entry per CDR3 protein, called by TCRdb with MiXCR from the PCR reads. In the table there are roughly 240,000 distinct CDR3 sequences, approximately 8% of which are singletons. The specimen was PBMCs, mostly from graft donor cells, collected 180 days after TCRalphabeta/CD19-depleted stem cell transplant. These receptors originate from a male patient younger than 18 who had a stem cell transplant for acute lymphoblastic leukemia, so the T cells may come from the graft donor.

This clonotype was picked up many times. The V call is TRBV27, the J call TRBJ2-7, with D perhaps matching TRBD2 (6 bases). This CDR3 has 15 residues. Trimming shortened V by 5 bases and J by 5 bases, and 19 bases separated the two germline ends. The germline gives CDR1 MNHEY, CDR2 SMNVEV (reference sequence). The CDR3 region has the DNA TGTGCCAGCAGTGTAACGGGGGACCCGGGTCACGAGCAGTACTTC. This gives the protein CASSVTGDPGHEQYF.

This clonotype has ten or more counts. CDR3 nucleotides: TGTGCCAGCAGCGGCGGGACCGCCTGGGGCGGAAACACCATATATTTT. It specifies CASSGGTAWGGNTIYF. The rearrangement uses TRBV28 and TRBJ1-3; D is possibly TRBD1 (5 bases). Trimming pared 6 bases from V and 4 bases from J, leaving 19 bases between. The germline V gene encodes CDR1 MDHEN and CDR2 SYDVKM. This CDR3 is built from 16 residues.

This clonotype was picked up many times. Compared with germline, one end of the junction differs, possibly owing to a read error. This sequence joins TRBV7-9 and TRBJ2-7; D is possibly TRBD1 (6 bases). This CDR3 comprises 12 residues. From germline, CDR1 is SEHNR and CDR2 FQNEAQ (reference sequence). The CDR3 protein is CASSHRDWGTHF. The CDR3 coding sequence is TGTGCCAGCAGCCACAGGGATTGGGGCACGCACTTC.

Note on this clonotype: A much larger clone is a single base away; this may be a read error. V is TRBV20-1 and J is TRBJ2-7, with 7 nucleotides matching TRBD1. The CDR3 runs 13 residues. CDR1 DFQATT and CDR2 SNEGSKA come from the germline V gene (reference sequence). After removal of 7 bases from V and 3 bases from J, the junction contained 9 bases not matched to a gene. CDR3 DNA sequence: TGCAGTGTTTCGACAGGGTACTACTACGAGCAGTACTTC. It codes for CSVSTGYYYEQYF.

This clonotype was seen many times. V gene TRBV25-1 combines with J gene TRBJ1-6; no definite D call. V dropped 3 bases and J dropped 7 bases, with 10 bases sitting between them. Germline V gene lookup returns CDR1 MGHDK and CDR2 SYGVNS. The CDR3 has 14 amino acids. CDR3 sequence: CASSDEGGNSPLHF. The CDR3 nucleotides are TGTGCCAGCAGTGACGAAGGAGGAAATTCACCCCTCCACTTT.

This clonotype was observed many times. V gene TRBV5-1 combines with J gene TRBJ1-3; D remains unclear. Trimming shortened V by 0 bases and J by 2 bases, and 9 bases separated the two germline ends. The CDR3 runs to 15 residues. The V gene's germline CDR1 is SGHRS and CDR2 YFSETQ. The CDR3 region has the DNA TGCGCCAGCAGCTTGGGGGAAACCACTGGAAACACCATATATTTT. Translating gives CASSLGETTGNTIYF.

At least ten counts were recorded for this clonotype. This rearrangement joins TRBV28 to TRBJ2-1; TRBD2 matches 10 bases. This CDR3 region has 15 residues. J gave up 10 bases and V 2 bases, and 8 bases lay outside the gene matches. The germline CDR1 and CDR2 sequences are MDHEN and SYDVKM. The CDR3 nucleotides are TGTGCCAGCAGTTTAGGATCCCTAGCGGGAGCCGAGCAGTTCTTC. It encodes CASSLGSLAGAEQFF.

Notes on this clonotype: The junction departs from the called germline gene at one end, perhaps through a read error. The chain employs TRBV7-9 and TRBJ2-1; a possible D gene is TRBD2 (5 bases). CDR1 and CDR2 (germline): SEHNR, FQNEAQ (reference sequence). The CDR3 length is 15 residues. The CDR3 protein is CASSLVGGAHNDQFF. The CDR3 nucleotides are TGTGCCAGCAGCTTAGTTGGAGGCGCCCACAATGACCAGTTCTTC.

The rearrangement joins TRBV4-2 to TRBJ2-7; 10 bases are shared with TRBD2. The CDR3 loop spans 16 amino acids. The ends lost 1 base at V and 1 base at J; junction bases unmatched: 4. CDR1 and CDR2 from the germline V gene are LGHNA and YNFKEQ. The CDR3 spells CASSQGPSGGSYEQYF. The CDR3 nucleotides are TGTGCCAGCAGCCAAGGTCCTAGCGGGGGTTCCTACGAGCAGTACTTC.

This clonotype was seen many times. The CDR3 region is CASSHTSGRTDTQYF. The CDR3 DNA is TGCGCCAGCAGCCACACTAGCGGGAGAACAGATACGCAGTATTTT. The chain employs TRBV5-1 and TRBJ2-3, with TRBD2 matching over 11 bases. J gave up 3 bases and V 4 bases, and 4 bases lay outside the gene matches. The CDR3 is 15 amino acids. Per germline, CDR1 SGHRS and CDR2 YFSETQ.

This clonotype was seen repeatedly, ten times or more. The chain recombines TRBV20-1 with TRBJ2-7; 11 nucleotides match TRBD2. This CDR3 comprises 15 residues. From germline, CDR1 is DFQATT and CDR2 SNEGSKA (reference sequence). V lost 3 bases and J lost 3; bases outside the gene matches: 7. CDR3 coding DNA: TGCAGTGCTAGGAGACTAGCGGGAATGGGCTACGAGCAGTACTTC. Protein product: CSARRLAGMGYEQYF.

This clonotype came up many times. This chain connects TRBV12-3 or TRBV12-4 to TRBJ2-3, with 11 bases fitting TRBD2. V lost 6 bases, J lost 2 bases, and 4 bases stayed unmatched. The CDR3 sequence is 15 residues long. The CDR3 nucleotides read TGTGCCAGCAGAGCTAGCGGGGGGTTCACAGATACGCAGTATTTT. Encoded protein: CASRASGGFTDTQYF.

This clonotype came up many times. This rearrangement joins TRBV20-1 to TRBJ1-2; 7 bases are shared with TRBD1. CDR1 is DFQATT and CDR2 is SNEGSKA in the germline V gene (reference sequence). V lost 4 bases and J lost 7; bases outside the gene matches: 3. This CDR3 spans 11 amino acids. The CDR3 DNA follows: TGCAGTGCTAACGACAGGGTTGGCTACACCTTC. Its translation is CSANDRVGYTF.

This clonotype was observed many times. The chain carries TRBV27 and TRBJ2-1; D ambiguous. Deletions cut 10 bases from V and 6 bases from J, with 16 bases between. The germline gives CDR1 MNHEY, CDR2 SMNVEV (reference sequence). The CDR3 is made up of 13 amino acids. CDR3 DNA: TGTGCCACCTCCGTTCATCCTTTCAATGAGCAGTTCTTC. Protein: CATSVHPFNEQFF.

This clonotype was found many times. V is TRBV5-5 and J is TRBJ1-6; D remains unclear. Between the trimmed V and J ends, which lost 0 bases and 8 bases, there was a span of 15 bases. Germline CDR1 is SGHKS and CDR2 is YYEKEE (reference sequence). The CDR3 spans 16 residues. This chain's CDR3 is CASSLVGRANDSPLHF. CDR3 nucleotide sequence: TGTGCCAGCAGCTTGGTGGGCCGAGCGAATGATTCACCCCTCCACTTT.

This clonotype was observed at least ten times. The chain joins TRBV4-3 to TRBJ1-5; 7 nucleotides match TRBD1. The V and J ends lost 0 bases and 4 bases, in that order; junction bases with no gene match: 12. CDR1 LGHNA and CDR2 YSLEER come from the germline V gene. The length of the CDR3 is 18 residues. CDR3 sequence reads: CASSQDPSARGINQPQHF. CDR3 nucleotides: TGCGCCAGCAGCCAAGACCCGTCCGCCAGGGGGATTAATCAGCCCCAGCATTTT.

In regard to this clonotype: Given a much more abundant clone one base away, this may be a read error. This chain connects TRBV14 to TRBJ1-3, with D tentatively TRBD1 (6 bases). V was shortened by 5 bases and J by 9 bases, with 17 bases between the two germline ends. This CDR3 has 14 amino acids. Germline V CDR1 and CDR2: SGHDN, FVKESK. The CDR3 DNA sequence: TGTGCCAGCAGCACAAGGACAGTGGGCTCCACCATATATTTT. This translates into CASSTRTVGSTIYF.

This clonotype occurred many times. The chain is built from TRBV12-3 or TRBV12-4 and TRBJ1-2; 9 nucleotides line up with TRBD1. The J segment lost 8 bases and the V segment lost 9 bases, leaving 7 bases of the junction unmatched. The CDR3 has 12 residues. The chain's CDR3 is CASPQGARGYTF. The CDR3 region has the DNA TGTGCCAGTCCACAGGGGGCGCGGGGCTACACCTTC.

This clonotype was seen at least ten times. V gene TRBV16 combines with J gene TRBJ1-2; 7 nucleotides agree with TRBD1. Germline CDR1 is KGHSY and CDR2 is FQNENV. CDR3 length: 12 amino acids. V was pared by 4 bases and J by 7 bases, with 3 bases of the junction left unmatched. Here the CDR3 DNA reads TGTGCCAGCAGCCCGAGACAGGGTGGCTACACCTTC. Amino acid sequence: CASSPRQGGYTF.

This clonotype was observed many times. The rearrangement uses TRBV7-9 and TRBJ2-3; 10 nucleotides line up with TRBD2. The germline V gene has CDR1 SEHNR and CDR2 FQNEAQ (reference sequence). This CDR3 contains 14 residues. Trimming cost V 6 bases and J 6 bases; bases outside gene matches: 6. The CDR3 spells CASSFSGGLDTQYF. The CDR3 nucleotides are TGTGCCAGCAGTTTTAGCGGGGGGCTGGATACGCAGTATTTT.

This clonotype was observed a few times. The J gene is TRBJ1-5, the V gene TRBV18, with D possibly TRBD1 on 5 matching bases. V was trimmed by 3 bases and J by 2 bases, leaving 20 bases between them. This CDR3 is built from 18 residues. Looked up from germline, CDR1 is KGHSH and CDR2 is LQKENI. CDR3 sequence: CASSPLQAVFDGNQPQHF. CDR3 DNA sequence: TGTGCCAGCTCACCTTTACAGGCCGTGTTCGATGGCAATCAGCCCCAGCATTTT.